This is a list of T cell receptor beta chains from one sample in a study of human T cells and chemical hapten exposure. TCRdb analysed the RACE reads with MiXCR anew, one entry per CDR3 protein. There are about 130,000 distinct CDR3 sequences in the sample; approximately 9.5% occur only once, and roughly 2% lies in the top ten. The sample was whole blood. These receptors originate from a male donor in good health. Some clones in this sample may be carry-over from other donors' samples. Both conserved end residues are part of each CDR3. Each record gives: clone size, J gene, D gene, V gene, CDR3 DNA, CDR3 protein. D genes are given only for firm matches. The size entry is marked missing in some rows and otherwise reads once, few, many or a size class.

abundance: .; j_gene: TRBJ2-6; d_gene: .; v_gene: TRBV19; CDR3nt: TGTGCCAGTAGAGGAGGGACGGAGGCTGGGGCCAACGTCCTGACTTTC; CDR3aa: CASRGGTEAGANVLTF
abundance: few; j_gene: TRBJ2-7; d_gene: .; v_gene: TRBV11-2; CDR3nt: TGTGCCAGCAGCTCCAGGACTGACACAGAAAGCTCCTACGAGCAGTACTTC; CDR3aa: CASSSRTDTESSYEQYF
abundance: .; j_gene: TRBJ2-2; d_gene: TRBD1; v_gene: TRBV6-2/TRBV6-3; CDR3nt: TGTGCCAGCAGTTACCAAGGACAGGGCCCCACCGGGGAGCTGTTTTTT; CDR3aa: CASSYQGQGPTGELFF
abundance: many; j_gene: TRBJ2-5; d_gene: .; v_gene: TRBV7-9; CDR3nt: TGTGCCAGCAGCTTAGTGGGCCTGGACGGGACCCAGTACTTC; CDR3aa: CASSLVGLDGTQYF
abundance: few; j_gene: TRBJ2-7; d_gene: TRBD1; v_gene: TRBV5-1; CDR3nt: TGCGCCAGCAGTCGGACAGGGGAAAACACCTACGAGCAGTACTTC; CDR3aa: CASSRTGENTYEQYF
abundance: few; j_gene: TRBJ1-3; d_gene: .; v_gene: TRBV19; CDR3nt: TGTGCCAGTAGTCTCCGTGGGGGCGTCGTTGGAAACACCATATATTTT; CDR3aa: CASSLRGGVVGNTIYF
abundance: many; j_gene: TRBJ2-5; d_gene: .; v_gene: TRBV7-9; CDR3nt: TGTGCCAGCAGCCAACTGACTATCCAAGAGACCCAGTACTTC; CDR3aa: CASSQLTIQETQYF
abundance: many; j_gene: TRBJ2-4; d_gene: .; v_gene: TRBV12-3/TRBV12-4; CDR3nt: TGTGCCAGCAGTTTAGTGGCACCGGGACCCAAAAACATTCAGTACTTC; CDR3aa: CASSLVAPGPKNIQYF
abundance: few; j_gene: TRBJ1-1; d_gene: .; v_gene: TRBV7-9; CDR3nt: TGTGCCAGCAGCTTAGAGGCGGGAGCTTTCTTT; CDR3aa: CASSLEAGAFF
abundance: few; j_gene: TRBJ1-2; d_gene: .; v_gene: TRBV5-1; CDR3nt: TGCGCCAGCAGCTTGGCCGTCGGGACAAGCTATGGCTACACCTTC; CDR3aa: CASSLAVGTSYGYTF
abundance: .; j_gene: TRBJ2-7; d_gene: .; v_gene: TRBV11-2; CDR3nt: TGTGCCAGCAGCAGGGACGCTCGGTTCGAGCAGTACTTC; CDR3aa: CASSRDARFEQYF
abundance: few; j_gene: TRBJ2-5; d_gene: .; v_gene: TRBV2; CDR3nt: TGTGCCAGTTCCCGGAGGCGGCAAGAGACCCAGTACTTC; CDR3aa: CASSRRRQETQYF
abundance: many; j_gene: TRBJ2-3; d_gene: TRBD1; v_gene: TRBV6-5; CDR3nt: TGTGCCAGCAGGTACACAGGGGCAGATACGCAGTATTTT; CDR3aa: CASRYTGADTQYF
abundance: few; j_gene: TRBJ1-1; d_gene: .; v_gene: TRBV5-4; CDR3nt: TGTGCCAGCAGCTTGGCCGGGAGTAGTTTCGAGATGAACACTGAAGCTTTCTTT; CDR3aa: CASSLAGSSFEMNTEAFF
abundance: many; j_gene: TRBJ1-2; d_gene: TRBD1; v_gene: TRBV28; CDR3nt: TGTGCCAGCGTTAAAACCGGGACAGGGGGCATTAACTATGGCTACACCTTC; CDR3aa: CASVKTGTGGINYGYTF
abundance: .; j_gene: TRBJ2-7; d_gene: TRBD1; v_gene: TRBV19; CDR3nt: TGTGCCAGTAGTATAGATGGGGGACAGACCTACGAGCAGTACTTC; CDR3aa: CASSIDGGQTYEQYF
abundance: .; j_gene: TRBJ2-7; d_gene: .; v_gene: TRBV7-9; CDR3nt: TGTGCCAGCAGACCAACTAGAAGCCTCTCCTACGAGCAGTACTTC; CDR3aa: CASRPTRSLSYEQYF
abundance: few; j_gene: TRBJ1-5; d_gene: .; v_gene: TRBV5-1; CDR3nt: TGCGCCAGCAGCTTGGGAGACAGTAGCAATCAGCCCCAGCATTTT; CDR3aa: CASSLGDSSNQPQHF